This entry lists 18 T cell receptor beta chains sequenced from one sample in a study of blood T cells in healthy people across ages. Primers used in a second PCR of roughly 7 to 11 cycles were a sample-barcoded 5' primer and a J-beta primer mix. TCRdb analysed the 5' RACE reads with MiXCR anew, one entry per CDR3 protein. The profile shows around 1,000,000 distinct CDR3 sequences, roughly two fifths of them singletons. Sequencing was carried out using blood. The receptors here all came from a man aged 18 to 30 in good health.

V and J are TRBV25-1 and TRBJ2-3; no reliable D call. CDR3 size: 18 residues. Germline V gene data show CDR1 as MGHDK and CDR2 as SYGVNS. Trimming removed 3 bases at V and 1 base at J, with 20 bases between. The CDR3 region is CASSDVGRVASGTDTQYF. The CDR3 region has the DNA TGTGCCAGCAGTGATGTGGGAAGGGTGGCATCTGGCACAGATACGCAGTATTTT.

The rearrangement links TRBV5-1 to TRBJ1-1; unclear D gene. The germline gives CDR1 SGHRS, CDR2 YFSETQ. The CDR3 extends over 16 amino acids. V gave up 2 bases and J gave up 0 bases, with 14 bases separating them. Written as DNA, the CDR3 is TGCGCCAGCAGCTTTGTAGGGTTGGCGGTGAACACTGAAGCTTTCTTT. Translating it yields CASSFVGLAVNTEAFF.

In this sample, this clonotype turned up a few times. The V and J genes are TRBV6-6 and TRBJ2-5; tentatively, D is TRBD1 (5 bases). The CDR3 covers 14 residues. Trimming stripped 10 bases from V and 6 bases from J, with 21 bases between. CDR1 and CDR2 from the germline V gene are MNHNY and SVGAGI (reference sequence). DNA of the CDR3: TGTGCCACCTCCCTTGGAGTACAGGTGCAGACCCAGTACTTC. Residues: CATSLGVQVQTQYF.

This clonotype was seen only a few times. The chain has TRBV6-6 and TRBJ2-1, with a possible D match to TRBD1 (5 bases). From germline, CDR1 is MNHNY and CDR2 SVGAGI (reference sequence). Trimming removed 6 bases from V and 7 bases from J, with 19 bases in between. This CDR3 has 15 amino acids. CDR3 sequence reads: CASRPLTGDRNEQFF. The CDR3 coding sequence is TGTGCCAGCAGACCCCTTACAGGAGACAGAAATGAGCAGTTCTTC.

Worth noting for this clonotype: A much larger clone lies one base from this, so it may be a read error. This sequence joins TRBV2 and TRBJ1-2, with D possibly being TRBD1 (5 bases). V dropped 4 bases and J dropped 2 bases, with 8 bases sitting between them. The CDR3 loop spans 13 amino acids. CDR1 is SNHLY and CDR2 is FYNNEI in the germline V gene. DNA of the CDR3: TGTGCCAGCAGTGGGACAAGAAACTATGGCTACACCTTC. The encoded protein is CASSGTRNYGYTF.

The chain carries TRBV30 and TRBJ2-5; 7 nucleotides align to TRBD2. The CDR3 is made up of 14 amino acids. V shed 7 bases, J shed 11 bases, and the junction held 19 bases outside the gene matches. Germline values: CDR1 GTSNPN, CDR2 SVGIG (reference sequence). The CDR3 sequence: CALNRERGPGEQYF. As DNA, the CDR3 is TGTGCCTTGAATCGAGAGCGGGGACCGGGGGAGCAGTACTTC.

V usage is TRBV20-1 and J usage is TRBJ2-7; no reliable D call. V dropped 1 base and J dropped 5 bases, with 9 bases sitting between them. Germline lookup yields CDR1 DFQATT and CDR2 SNEGSKA (reference sequence). There are 12 residues in the CDR3. In DNA, the CDR3 is TGCAGTGCTAGAGGGGGTACCCACGAGCAGTACTTC. Translating gives CSARGGTHEQYF.

The chain is built from TRBV10-3 and TRBJ2-7, with 11 bases aligning to TRBD1. The germline V gene has CDR1 ENHRY and CDR2 SYGVKD. V trimming: 9 bases; J trimming: 1 base; junction bases outside the gene matches: 2. The CDR3 totals 13 residues. The DNA of the CDR3 is TGTGCCATGGGACAGGGGGAATCCTACGAGCAGTACTTC. Translation: CAMGQGESYEQYF.

The V call is TRBV6-6, the J call TRBJ1-2; the D gene is possibly TRBD1 (5 bases). This CDR3 has 15 residues. Germline CDR1 reads MNHNY; CDR2 reads SVGAGI (reference sequence). V was pared by 6 bases and J by 0 bases, with 14 bases between. CDR3: CASRRGTEANYGYTF. CDR3 in DNA: TGTGCCAGCAGGCGCGGGACGGAAGCTAACTATGGCTACACCTTC.

The chain combines TRBV4-1 with TRBJ1-5; no definite D call. Trimming took off 1 base at V and 4 bases at J, with 11 bases between the two ends. Germline V gene data show CDR1 as MGHRA and CDR2 as YSYEKL. This CDR3 has 15 residues. CDR3 sequence (DNA): TGCGCCAGCAGCCAAGTTTCGTCCCAAAATCAGCCCCAGCATTTT. Residues: CASSQVSSQNQPQHF.

Of note for this clonotype: This clone may be a read error of a much larger clone one base away. The V call is TRBV18, the J call TRBJ2-5; TRBD2 might be the D (5 bases). The J call may be mistaken, given a closer DNA end match to TRBJ2-1. Germline-derived CDR1 and CDR2 are KGHSH and LQKENI. CDR3 length: 14 residues. CDR3 DNA: TGTGCCAGCTCACCCAGGAGGTACCAAGAGACCCAGTTCTTC. Its protein is CASSPRRYQETQFF.

This clonotype was observed many times. This chain connects TRBV12-3 or TRBV12-4 to TRBJ1-4; D unresolved. The CDR3 has 11 residues. V lost 3 bases to trimming and J lost 7 bases, with 3 bases between them. For the CDR3, the DNA is TGTGCCAGCAGTTTGGGTGAAAAACTGTTTTTT. It yields the protein CASSLGEKLFF.

This clonotype was detected only once. The CDR3 nucleotides are TGTGCCAGCAGCTTGAACCCGAAGAGCAACACTGAAGCTTTCTTT. This translates into CASSLNPKSNTEAFF. The chain couples TRBV5-4 to TRBJ1-1; D remains unclear. The CDR3 loop spans 15 amino acids. Germline-derived CDR1 and CDR2 are SGHNT and YYREEE (reference sequence). V lost 1 base and J 2 bases, leaving 12 bases between the germline ends.

V and J are TRBV7-9 and TRBJ1-2, with D maybe TRBD1 (6 bases). The V gene's germline CDR1 is SEHNR and CDR2 FQNEAQ (reference sequence). Deletions cut 4 bases from V and 8 bases from J, with 23 bases between. This CDR3 has 16 residues. The CDR3 region is CASSSIKQGGVRGYTF. The CDR3 DNA sequence: TGTGCCAGCAGCTCTATCAAACAGGGAGGGGTGAGAGGCTACACCTTC.

This chain joins TRBV12-3 or TRBV12-4 and TRBJ2-4; D possibly corresponds to TRBD2 (5 bases). The length of the CDR3 is 13 residues. V was clipped by 2 bases and J by 15 bases, with 17 bases between them. The CDR3 is CASSLSGPQRRYF. The CDR3 DNA sequence: TGTGCCAGCAGTTTAAGCGGCCCCCAAAGAAGGTACTTC.

This chain links TRBV7-2 with TRBJ2-1, with D unclear. Germline lookup yields CDR1 SGHTA and CDR2 FQGNSA. The length of the CDR3 is 14 residues. V lost 1 base to trimming and J lost 7 bases, with 11 bases between them. The CDR3 region has the DNA TGTGCCAGCAGCTTAGTGTTCGGGTCTAATGAGCAGTTCTTC. As protein: CASSLVFGSNEQFF.

The chain combines TRBV20-1 with TRBJ2-7; D gene uncertain. Trimming removed 2 bases at V and 3 bases at J, with 17 bases between. Germline lookup yields CDR1 DFQATT and CDR2 SNEGSKA (reference sequence). This CDR3 is 15 amino acids long. The CDR3 bases are TGCAGTGCTAGATCCCCACCATCATCCCTCTACGAGCAGTACTTC. It codes for CSARSPPSSLYEQYF.

The chain employs TRBV20-1 and TRBJ2-1; TRBD2 matches at 7 bases. The J segment lost 0 bases and the V segment lost 5 bases, leaving 10 bases of the junction unmatched. Germline V gene lookup returns CDR1 DFQATT and CDR2 SNEGSKA (reference sequence). The CDR3 consists of 16 residues. This chain's CDR3 is CSAVGLAASSYNEQFF. The CDR3, as DNA: TGCAGTGCTGTCGGGCTAGCGGCCAGCTCCTACAATGAGCAGTTCTTC.